This TCR beta chain was observed in a study of cytomegalovirus exposure and HLA in healthy donors. As concerns this clone: No antigen is known for it.

The V end lost 2 bases, the J end lost 11 bases, and 12 bases lay between the germline ends. This CDR3 comprises 12 residues. CDR1 ENHRY and CDR2 SYGVKD come from the germline V gene. The study ran its PCR with 60 Vbeta and 13 Jbeta primers. Generated by immunoSEQ multiplex PCR, the TCRdb table keeps only in-frame clones and is missing some. The sample consists of 55,000 to 85,000 clones, about nine tenths of them appearing once. Findings of the study overall: When presence/absence was analysed, sequencing depth was taken to be roughly uniform across donors. A later look showed TCR association rates differing by HLA locus, highest for DRB1 and lowest for HLA-C. The study put 150 or so TCR beta chains on its list as cytomegalovirus-associated.

The genes are TRBV10-3 and TRBJ2-5; perhaps TRBD2 as D (6 bases). The sequence came from a woman in her 30s in good health and CMV-seronegative. Material for sequencing was PBMCs. CDR3: CAISEGPGEQYF. In DNA, the CDR3 is TGTGCCATCAGTGAGGGTCCGGGAGAGCAGTACTTC.